This T cell receptor (beta chain) comes out of a study of Ad26.COV2.S vaccination and SARS-CoV-2 variants. Study context: Intramuscularly, Ad26.COV2.S was given either once or twice, 56 days apart.

About this clone itself: No antigen is known for it.

This CDR3 region has 15 residues. Germline lookup yields CDR1 SGDLS and CDR2 YYNGEE. V lost 3 bases, J lost 0 bases, and 5 bases stayed unmatched. Whole-study results and caveats: Vaccine recipients showed a spike-specific TCR breadth that was higher than in placebo recipients. Measurement of non-spike TCR breadth gave similar results in vaccine and placebo recipients. An underestimation of total T cell responses may have resulted from the TCR breadth and depth analyses.

Treatment noted: around 19 received Ad26.COV2.S at low or high dose, single or two shots; 5 received placebo; per-sample allocation not given. Sampling took place 63 days after the first vaccine or placebo injection. Sequencing used immunoSEQ multiplex PCR; TCRdb keeps in-frame clones, though not all of them. The table lists 400,000 to 500,000 clones, around nine tenths of them singletons. The sequence was obtained from a person between 18 and 65 years old who received the Ad26.COV2.S COVID-19 vaccine or a placebo. This material consisted of peripheral blood, taken in a trial of Ad26.COV2.S vaccine versus placebo. V and J are TRBV9 and TRBJ2-7; 8 bases fit TRBD1. The CDR3 is CASSASTGASYEQYF. In nucleotides, the CDR3 is TGTGCCAGCAGCGCGTCGACAGGGGCCTCCTACGAGCAGTACTTC.